The 25 T cell receptor beta chains in this list originate from one sample, sequenced in a study of glioma-infiltrating T cells after dendritic cell vaccination. Generated by immunoSEQ multiplex PCR, the TCRdb table keeps only in-frame clones and is missing some. The sample shows 900 to 1,200 clones, roughly 82% of them seen only once. Stated time point: after dendritic cell vaccination, including at tumor progression/relapse. The vaccine used monocyte-derived dendritic cells pulsed overnight with autologous tumor lysate. Sequenced here: tumor tissue, sampled after dendritic cell vaccination. The receptors here all came from a human donor with glioblastoma.

The genes are TRBV7-6 and TRBJ2-7; TRBD1 agrees at 8 bases. V was pared by 2 bases and J by 4 bases, with 4 bases of the junction left unmatched. From germline, CDR1 is SGHVS and CDR2 FNYEAQ. The CDR3 extends over 14 amino acids. The CDR3 loop is CASSLQGAGYEQYF. Here the CDR3 DNA reads TGTGCCAGCAGCTTACAGGGGGCCGGGTACGAGCAGTACTTC.

The chain joins TRBV2 to TRBJ1-1; D gene ambiguous. V gave up 4 bases and J gave up 4 bases, with 10 bases separating them. CDR1 and CDR2 (germline): SNHLY, FYNNEI. The CDR3 spans 13 residues. The CDR3 DNA follows: TGTGCCAGCAGTGGAGGAGACGGCACTGAAGCTTTCTTT. Translated: CASSGGDGTEAFF.

V is TRBV5-1 and J is TRBJ1-1, with 10 bases fitting TRBD1. The trim removed 4 bases at V and 10 bases at J, leaving 25 bases unmatched. The CDR3 spans 19 residues. Germline CDR1 and CDR2: SGHRS and YFSETQ. The chain's CDR3 is CASSLTFGSVGTGEFGAFF. In DNA, the CDR3 is TGCGCCAGCAGCCTTACTTTTGGGAGTGTAGGGACAGGGGAATTCGGAGCTTTCTTT.

This clone was observed a handful of times. The chain employs TRBV7-2 and TRBJ2-5, with 10 positions matching TRBD1. The DNA end is more similar to TRBJ2-7, so the J call may be wrong. The CDR3 contains 14 residues. The germline V gene encodes CDR1 SGHTA and CDR2 FQGNSA. This CDR3 is CASSDRGLTYEQYF. CDR3 sequence (DNA): TGTGCCAGCAGTGACAGGGGGCTCACCTACGAGCAGTACTTC.

The rearrangement links TRBV5-1 to TRBJ2-7; a weak D match, TRBD1 (5 bases). Germline CDR1 is SGHRS and CDR2 is YFSETQ. CDR3 length: 15 amino acids. V gave up 4 bases and J gave up 5 bases, with 19 bases separating them. CDR3 sequence (DNA): TGCGCCAGCAGCCCTGTGGCAGGGCCGTCCCACGAGCAGTACTTC. Protein: CASSPVAGPSHEQYF.

The chain couples TRBV4-2 to TRBJ2-7; TRBD1 is a possible D gene (5 bases). The CDR3 consists of 12 residues. Germline V gene sequence: CDR1 LGHNA, CDR2 YNFKEQ. Trimming took 0 bases from V and 10 from J, leaving 10 bases between them. CDR3 amino acids: CASSQDQGFQYF. The CDR3 DNA reads TGTGCCAGCAGCCAAGATCAGGGATTTCAGTACTTC.

The chain has TRBV7-8 and TRBJ1-1; a weak D match, TRBD1 (5 bases). The V gene's germline CDR1 is SGHVS and CDR2 FQNEAQ. The CDR3 spans 15 residues. The V end was cut by 0 bases, the J end by 1 base, with 9 bases between. DNA of the CDR3: TGTGCCAGCAGCTTAGCGGGGGGAACGAACACTGAAGCTTTCTTT. Translated, it gives CASSLAGGTNTEAFF.

This chain links TRBV5-8 with TRBJ1-5; TRBD1 matches 9 bases. CDR3 size: 15 residues. Germline V gene data show CDR1 as SGHTS and CDR2 as YDEGEE. V lost 4 bases and J lost 6; bases outside the gene matches: 8. CDR3 region: CASSARTGEVQPQHF. The DNA of the CDR3 is TGTGCCAGCAGCGCACGGACAGGGGAGGTTCAGCCCCAGCATTTT.

This clone has a single count. The J gene is TRBJ2-3, the V gene TRBV4-2; a possible D gene is TRBD1 (5 bases). The CDR3 has 15 residues. Germline V CDR1 and CDR2: LGHNA, YNFKEQ. The V end was cut by 3 bases, the J end by 0 bases, with 10 bases between. The CDR3 region is CASSHLTASTDTQYF. The CDR3 DNA is TGTGCCAGCAGCCATTTGACAGCTAGCACAGATACGCAGTATTTT.

This chain links TRBV28 with TRBJ2-3, with 7 positions matching TRBD1. Trimming at V came to 5 bases and at J to 1 base, leaving 6 bases not matched to a gene. The CDR3 is 15 amino acids. CDR1 is MDHEN, CDR2 SYDVKM, per germline. The CDR3 loop reads CASSNRDSGTDTQYF. The CDR3 region has the DNA TGTGCCAGCAGTAACCGGGACAGCGGCACAGATACGCAGTATTTT.

This chain connects TRBV5-1 to TRBJ1-4; TRBD1 is a possible D gene (5 bases). V lost 5 bases and J 0 bases, leaving 11 bases between the germline ends. The germline V gene encodes CDR1 SGHRS and CDR2 YFSETQ. There are 15 residues in the CDR3. This chain's CDR3 is CASRMTVATNEKLFF. The CDR3 coding sequence is TGCGCCAGCAGGATGACAGTCGCAACTAATGAAAAACTGTTTTTT.

The chain couples TRBV27 to TRBJ1-5; D not certain. The ends were cut back, 3 bases at V and 4 bases at J, with 7 bases in the middle. Germline CDR1 is MNHEY and CDR2 is SMNVEV (reference sequence). The CDR3 extends over 13 amino acids. The CDR3 reads CASSFTINQPQHF. The CDR3 bases are TGTGCCAGCAGTTTTACAATAAATCAGCCCCAGCATTTT.

This clone was detected only once. This chain links TRBV18 with TRBJ2-1, with a weak D call TRBD2 (5 bases). CDR3 length equals 16 residues. V lost 1 base and J lost 2, with 12 bases in between. CDR1 and CDR2 (germline): KGHSH, LQKENI. Written as DNA, the CDR3 is TGTGCCAGCTCACCACAGGGAGCAGGAACCTACAATGAGCAGTTCTTC. It is translated as CASSPQGAGTYNEQFF.

The rearrangement links TRBV7-6 to TRBJ2-7, with TRBD1 identical over 7 bases. CDR3 size: 15 residues. The germline gives CDR1 SGHVS, CDR2 FNYEAQ. V dropped 5 bases and J dropped 3; count of bases not matched to a gene: 10. The CDR3 region has the DNA TGTGCCAGCAGCGAGGGACAGTCTACTTACTACGAGCAGTACTTC. Its protein product is CASSEGQSTYYEQYF.

The genes are TRBV19 and TRBJ2-4; D is undetermined. The germline V and J ends were trimmed by 1 base and 0 bases, with 4 bases remaining between them. The CDR3 runs 14 residues. In germline, CDR1 is LNHDA, CDR2 SQIVND (reference sequence). CDR3 residues: CASSIAVAKNIQYF. CDR3 sequence (DNA): TGTGCCAGTAGTATAGCGGTAGCCAAAAACATTCAGTACTTC.

This clone is deemed hyperexpanded (1% or more). The chain couples TRBV6-6 to TRBJ1-1; D call uncertain. The CDR3 has 14 residues. With 2 bases removed from V and 2 bases from J, the gap between germline ends came to 9 bases. Germline-derived CDR1 and CDR2 are MNHNY and SVGAGI (reference sequence). CDR3 coding DNA: TGTGCCAGCAGTTACGCGACAACCAACACTGAAGCTTTCTTT. Protein: CASSYATTNTEAFF.

This clone was detected only a few times. V gene TRBV27 combines with J gene TRBJ2-1; 12 bases are shared with TRBD1. The germline V gene has CDR1 MNHEY and CDR2 SMNVEV (reference sequence). With 1 base clipped from V and 1 base from J, the junction kept 8 bases outside the gene matches. The CDR3 contains 19 residues. The DNA of the CDR3 is TGTGCCAGCAGTTTATTCGGGGGACAGGGGGCCTTTTCCTACAATGAGCAGTTCTTC. The encoded protein is CASSLFGGQGAFSYNEQFF.

J is TRBJ1-1 and V is TRBV5-4; D not certain. Trimming cost V 4 bases and J 4 bases, with 11 bases left between them. CDR1 and CDR2 from the germline V gene are SGHNT and YYREEE (reference sequence). This CDR3 region has 13 residues. CDR3 nucleotide sequence: TGTGCCAGCAGCCGACCTGGGAGCACTGAAGCTTTCTTT. This codes for CASSRPGSTEAFF.

V gene TRBV27 combines with J gene TRBJ2-6; the match to TRBD2 covers 14 bases. The CDR3 consists of 23 residues. Germline CDR1 and CDR2: MNHEY and SMNVEV (reference sequence). The trim removed 5 bases at V and 5 bases at J, leaving 23 bases unmatched. CDR3 region: CASSPTSGTSGGPRSGRANVLTF. The CDR3, as DNA: TGTGCCAGCAGTCCCACCTCCGGGACTAGCGGGGGACCCCGCTCTGGTCGGGCCAACGTCCTGACTTTC.

This chain uses TRBV11-2 with TRBJ2-7, with TRBD1 matching over 11 bases. The CDR3 sequence is 17 residues long. In germline, CDR1 is SGHAT, CDR2 FQNNGV. Trimming removed 3 bases from V and 3 bases from J; junction bases left unmatched: 10. The CDR3 spells CASSLDRGLLGVYEQYF. The CDR3 region has the DNA TGTGCCAGCAGCTTGGACAGGGGGCTGCTTGGGGTCTACGAGCAGTACTTC.

The gene calls are TRBV9 and TRBJ2-7, with D possibly matching TRBD1 (6 bases). CDR1 SGDLS and CDR2 YYNGEE come from the germline V gene. Trimming cost V 0 bases and J 6 bases, with 16 bases left between them. This CDR3 is 15 amino acids long. Here the CDR3 DNA reads TGTGCCAGCAGCGTAGAAGTGGGACACCTCTCCGAGCAGTACTTC. It specifies CASSVEVGHLSEQYF.

The genes are TRBV5-4 and TRBJ1-2, with 8 bases identical to TRBD1. CDR3 size: 16 residues. V lost 0 bases to trimming and J lost 4 bases; unmatched junction nucleotides: 8. In germline, CDR1 is SGHNT, CDR2 YYREEE (reference sequence). CDR3 residues: CASSLGAGTGVYGYTF. DNA for the CDR3: TGTGCCAGCAGCTTGGGCGCCGGGACAGGCGTCTATGGCTACACCTTC.

This sequence joins TRBV6-6 and TRBJ1-5; D gene ambiguous. The CDR3 sequence is 16 residues long. Germline lookup yields CDR1 MNHNY and CDR2 SVGAGI (reference sequence). Trimming pared 0 bases from V and 11 bases from J, leaving 20 bases between. The CDR3: CASSYSTPDRPNAQHF. CDR3 coding DNA: TGTGCCAGCAGTTACTCGACTCCCGACCGGCCCAACGCCCAGCATTTT.

This chain joins TRBV18 and TRBJ2-5; tentative D call: TRBD1 (5 bases). Trimming left V 6 bases short and J 0 bases short, with 17 bases between. Germline V gene data show CDR1 as KGHSH and CDR2 as LQKENI. The CDR3 runs to 16 residues. The CDR3 bases are TGTGCCAGCTCGCACCCATCCAGGGTGTACCAAGAGACCCAGTACTTC. Its translation: CASSHPSRVYQETQYF.

This chain links TRBV18 with TRBJ2-1; TRBD2 matches 14 bases. The CDR3 totals 18 residues. V lost 3 bases and J lost 0; bases outside the gene matches: 4. Germline V gene lookup returns CDR1 KGHSH and CDR2 LQKENI. CDR3 region: CASSPTSGGGSSYNEQFF. The DNA of the CDR3 is TGTGCCAGCTCACCGACTAGCGGGGGGGGGAGCTCCTACAATGAGCAGTTCTTC.